This T cell receptor beta chain came from a study of control samples from healthy donors and cancer patients. The protocol was immunoSEQ multiplex PCR, while the TCRdb copy is restricted to in-frame clones and leaves out a portion. The repertoire holds 390,000 or so clones, with around 90% as singletons. CDR3 length equals 15 residues. V trimming: 4 bases; J trimming: 0 bases; junction bases outside the gene matches: 5. Germline CDR1 and CDR2: KGHSH and LQKENI. The material sequenced was PBMCs. The rearrangement uses TRBV18 and TRBJ1-1; 7 bases align to TRBD1. This clonotype originated in a man in his forties or fifties with head and neck cancer. The CDR3 loop is CASSLGQSMNTEAFF. The CDR3 DNA follows: TGTGCCAGCTCACTGGGACAGTCCATGAACACTGAAGCTTTCTTT.